The clone carrying this T cell receptor beta chain was counted a single time. Per the original data handling: For nucleated cells, counts were estimated from reference gene primer amplification. TCRdb's table, derived via immunoSEQ multiplex PCR, lists solely in-frame clones and lacks some. V, J and clone size were drawn from that table, and D and trimming were deduced from the DNA. The table has about 140,000 clones, 85% seen once; the top ten hold less than 3%. This specimen comes from a study of blood T cell repertoires in COVID-19. Study context: Samples taken during acute and convalescent COVID-19 were collected in the United States, Italy and Spain. T cells, B-cell-depleted T cells, or PBMCs provided the cDNA or gDNA that served as material.

V was trimmed by 4 bases and J by 3 bases, leaving 13 bases between them. Germline assignment: CDR1 MNHEY and CDR2 SVGAGI. The CDR3 length is 14 residues. Sequencing was carried out using peripheral blood. The gene calls are TRBV6-5 and TRBJ2-7; weak D call: TRBD1 (6 bases). The clonotype was recovered from a man aged 45-60 years with acute or convalescent COVID-19. The CDR3: CASSWVGRGYEQYF. CDR3 nucleotides: TGTGCCAGCAGTTGGGTTGGCAGGGGCTACGAGCAGTACTTC.